Below, 5 T cell receptor beta chains from the same sample are listed, as sequenced in a study of metastatic and nonmetastatic thyroid tumors. All patients reached thyroid surgery having received no treatment beforehand. From the PCR reads, TCRdb re-called clones with MiXCR. The sample records tens of thousands of clones, just over 35% being singletons. Sequences were obtained from tumor tissue. The receptors were sampled from a female donor with papillary thyroid cancer or a benign thyroid nodule (not recorded which). Some clones in this sample may be carry-over from other donors' samples.

This sequence joins TRBV20-1 and TRBJ1-2; D might be TRBD1 (5 bases). Deletions cut 5 bases from V and 6 bases from J, with 19 bases between. The length of the CDR3 is 14 residues. Per germline, CDR1 DFQATT and CDR2 SNEGSKA (reference sequence). The chain's CDR3 is CSASTRVVPHGYTF. Here the CDR3 DNA reads TGCAGTGCTTCCACCAGGGTAGTCCCTCATGGCTACACCTTC.

For this clone: Just one base apart from a much larger clone, this may be a read error. This same CDR3 is encoded by further DNA sequences in the sample. The chain uses TRBV11-2 and TRBJ2-2, with D perhaps TRBD1 (6 bases). Germline CDR1 reads SGHAT; CDR2 reads FQNNGV. The CDR3 has 19 residues. The CDR3 loop reads CASSLGIGRTALFTGELFF. For the CDR3, the DNA is TGTGCCAGTAGCTTAGGGATCGGTCGGACAGCCCTCTTCACCGGGGAGCTGTTTTTT.

Only a few counts were recorded for this clone. In nucleotides, the CDR3 is TGTGCCATCAGTGAGCAGGGTCGGGGCGATGGCTACACCTTC. Protein sequence: CAISEQGRGDGYTF. V usage is TRBV10-3 and J usage is TRBJ1-2; possible D gene TRBD1, 5 bases. This CDR3 is built from 14 residues. V gave up 2 bases and J gave up 6 bases, with 13 bases separating them. In germline, CDR1 is ENHRY, CDR2 SYGVKD.

The chain uses TRBV7-2 and TRBJ2-3; the D is unclear. The germline gives CDR1 SGHTA, CDR2 FQGNSA. The CDR3 is made up of 13 amino acids. V shed 2 bases and J shed 6 bases, with 9 bases lying between them. Here the CDR3 reads CASSLLTLDTQYF. The CDR3 bases are TGTGCCAGCAGCTTACTCACCTTGGATACGCAGTATTTT.

The V and J genes are TRBV13 and TRBJ2-1, with 14 bases identical to TRBD2. V was clipped by 3 bases and J by 3 bases; unmatched bases: 1. The CDR3 length is 16 residues. CDR1 is PRHDT and CDR2 is FYEKMQ in the germline V gene (reference sequence). The CDR3, as DNA: TGTGCCAGCAGCTTGACTAGCGGGAGGGTCTACAATGAGCAGTTCTTC. It is translated as CASSLTSGRVYNEQFF.